Below, 31 T cell receptor beta chains from the same sample are listed, as sequenced in a study of response to subunit inactivated influenza vaccine. MiXCR was run by TCRdb on the RT-PCR reads, yielding one entry per CDR3 protein. The table lists 750,000 to 850,000 distinct CDR3 sequences, about a fifth of them singletons. The material was PBMCs from blood, obtained 5 to 6 days after vaccination. These receptors all stem from a man aged 50 to 60 who received an inactivated influenza vaccine.

Many counts were recorded for this clonotype. CDR3 residues: CSARSRQETQYF. CDR3 DNA sequence: TGCAGTGCTAGATCCAGACAAGAGACCCAGTACTTC. The V gene is TRBV20-1, the J gene TRBJ2-5; no firm D call. The CDR3 consists of 12 residues. Trimming took 2 bases from V and 2 from J, leaving 6 bases between them. Germline CDR1 is DFQATT and CDR2 is SNEGSKA (reference sequence).

The V call is TRBV7-9, the J call TRBJ2-2; D call uncertain. This CDR3 has 14 residues. The germline V and J ends were trimmed by 3 bases and 4 bases, with 9 bases remaining between them. Germline V CDR1 and CDR2: SEHNR, FQNEAQ (reference sequence). CDR3 amino acids: CASSFRQTTGELFF. CDR3 in DNA: TGTGCCAGCAGCTTCCGTCAAACCACCGGGGAGCTGTTTTTT.

This sequence joins TRBV4-3 and TRBJ1-2, with 10 bases matching TRBD1. Germline-derived CDR1 and CDR2 are LGHNA and YSLEER. The V segment lost 6 bases and the J segment 8 bases; nucleotides outside the gene matches: 15. CDR3 length equals 16 residues. The CDR3 DNA follows: TGCGCCAGCAGAAGTATTCGGGGGACAGGGGACCTCGGCTACACCTTC. Its translation is CASRSIRGTGDLGYTF.

The chain links TRBV12-3 or TRBV12-4 to TRBJ2-5; 7 bases map to TRBD1. CDR3 length: 16 amino acids. Trimming at V came to 5 bases and at J to 1 base, leaving 10 bases not matched to a gene. DNA for the CDR3: TGTGCCAGCAGTCAAGACAGGGCTGTGGGCCAAGAGACCCAGTACTTC. Translation gives CASSQDRAVGQETQYF.

This clonotype has just a few counts. The rearrangement uses TRBV7-2 and TRBJ2-1; D is tentatively TRBD1 or TRBD2 (5 bases each). V lost 7 bases to trimming and J lost 4 bases, with 14 bases between them. Germline loops: CDR1 SGHTA, CDR2 FQGNSA. The CDR3 has 14 residues. The CDR3 bases are TGTGCCAGCACCCTGGGACGGGAATACAATGAGCAGTTCTTC. Translation: CASTLGREYNEQFF.

This clonotype was detected only a few times. The chain uses TRBV7-3 and TRBJ2-1; possible D gene TRBD1, 6 bases. There are 15 residues in the CDR3. V was pared by 2 bases and J by 7 bases, with 15 bases between. Germline-derived CDR1 and CDR2 are SGHTA and FQGTGA. The CDR3 nucleotides read TGTGCCAGCAGCTTAGGCCAGGGGAAAAGAAATGAGCAGTTCTTC. Its translation is CASSLGQGKRNEQFF.

The chain couples TRBV28 to TRBJ2-1; 11 nucleotides agree with TRBD2. J was trimmed by 2 bases and V by 6 bases; bases with no gene match: 9. Germline-derived CDR1 and CDR2 are MDHEN and SYDVKM. The CDR3 runs 17 residues. The chain's CDR3 is CASRHTSGGYPYNEQFF. The CDR3 DNA is TGTGCCAGCAGGCATACTAGCGGGGGATACCCCTACAATGAGCAGTTCTTC.

J is TRBJ2-7 and V is TRBV11-2; tentatively, D is TRBD1 (6 bases). V lost 1 base to trimming and J lost 6 bases, with 13 bases between them. Germline V lookup: CDR1 SGHAT, CDR2 FQNNGV. This CDR3 region has 14 residues. The CDR3 nucleotides are TGTGCCAGCAGCTTAGTACAGGGATGGGGCGAGCAGTACTTC. Its translation: CASSLVQGWGEQYF.

In its sample, this clonotype was seen a few times. The chain joins TRBV5-6 to TRBJ2-6, with D possibly matching TRBD2 (6 bases). Germline CDR1 reads SGHDT; CDR2 reads YYEEEE. With 2 bases removed from V and 0 bases from J, the gap between germline ends came to 9 bases. The CDR3 loop spans 16 amino acids. The CDR3: CASSFGTLSGANVLTF. CDR3 sequence (DNA): TGTGCCAGCAGCTTCGGGACTCTCTCTGGGGCCAACGTCCTGACTTTC. Complete variable domain (other parts from reference TRBV5-6 and TRBJ2-6): DAGVTQSPTHLIKTRGQQVTLRCSPKSGHDTVSWYQQALGQGPQFIFQYYEEEERQRGNFPDRFSGHQFPNYSSELNVNALLLGDSALYLCASSFGTLSGANVLTFGAGSRLTVL.

This chain connects TRBV7-8 to TRBJ1-5, with D uncertain. V lost 3 bases, J lost 11 bases, and 11 bases lay in between. Germline loops: CDR1 SGHVS, CDR2 FQNEAQ. The CDR3 has 12 residues. Here the CDR3 DNA reads TGTGCCAGCAGCTTGGCCGGGTCGGCCCAGCATTTT. Amino acids: CASSLAGSAQHF.

The table lists this clonotype with a few counts. This rearrangement joins TRBV4-3 to TRBJ2-7; possible D gene TRBD2, 6 bases. Germline loops: CDR1 LGHNA, CDR2 YSLEER. Between the trimmed V and J ends, which lost 0 bases and 0 bases, there was a span of 12 bases. The CDR3 consists of 16 residues. The CDR3 protein is CASSQDGTHVSYEQYF. As DNA, the CDR3 is TGCGCCAGCAGCCAAGACGGGACTCATGTCTCCTACGAGCAGTACTTC.

There are many counts of this clonotype. The V and J genes are TRBV12-3 or TRBV12-4 and TRBJ2-6; 8 bases are shared with TRBD1. With V trimmed by 5 bases and J by 2 bases, 2 bases remained unmatched. The CDR3 extends over 15 amino acids. CDR3 protein: CASSPDRAGANVLTF. The CDR3 DNA is TGTGCCAGCAGTCCGGACAGGGCTGGGGCCAACGTCCTGACTTTC.

V and J are TRBV15 and TRBJ2-7; 9 nucleotides match TRBD1. The CDR3 runs to 16 residues. V lost 0 bases, J lost 2 bases, and 5 bases stayed unmatched. Germline loops: CDR1 LNHNV, CDR2 YYDKDF (reference sequence). The CDR3 nucleotides are TGTGCCACCAGCAGAGATCTAGGACAGGGGACCTACGAGCAGTACTTC. This encodes CATSRDLGQGTYEQYF. The full variable domain, with the rest looked up from reference TRBV15 and TRBJ2-7, is DAMVIQNPRYQVTQFGKPVTLSCSQTLNHNVMYWYQQKSSQAPKLLFHYYDKDFNNEADTPDNFQSRRPNTSFCFLDIRSPGLGDTAMYLCATSRDLGQGTYEQYFGPGTRLTVT.

This chain joins TRBV28 and TRBJ2-7; tentatively, D is TRBD1 (5 bases). The CDR3 is 14 amino acids. V lost 4 bases and J lost 0, with 10 bases in between. CDR1 is MDHEN, CDR2 SYDVKM, per germline. The chain's CDR3 is CASSSYQGSYEQYF. The CDR3 DNA reads TGTGCCAGCAGTTCCTACCAGGGCTCCTACGAGCAGTACTTC.

The sample holds many counts of this clonotype. The chain has TRBV20-1 and TRBJ2-3; D might be TRBD2 (5 bases). The CDR3 is 15 amino acids. The germline V gene encodes CDR1 DFQATT and CDR2 SNEGSKA (reference sequence). The germline V and J ends were trimmed by 3 bases and 3 bases, with 16 bases remaining between them. The CDR3 spells CSARSSVGETDTQYF. In nucleotides, the CDR3 is TGCAGTGCTAGGTCCTCCGTGGGAGAGACAGATACGCAGTATTTT.

V usage is TRBV5-5 and J usage is TRBJ1-2; TRBD1 agrees at 8 bases. V lost 5 bases to trimming and J lost 2 bases; unmatched junction nucleotides: 2. Germline lookup yields CDR1 SGHKS and CDR2 YYEKEE (reference sequence). CDR3 length: 13 amino acids. CDR3 in amino acids: CASRGDRNYGYTF. CDR3 nucleotides: TGTGCCAGCAGAGGGGACAGGAACTATGGCTACACCTTC.

The chain carries TRBV11-2 and TRBJ2-7, with D possibly TRBD2 on 6 matching bases. Trimming left V 5 bases short and J 3 bases short, with 23 bases between. The CDR3 is made up of 17 amino acids. Germline V gives CDR1 SGHAT, CDR2 FQNNGV. Written as DNA, the CDR3 is TGTGCCAGCAGCGCGATCCTTAGCGGCAATAACTACTACGAGCAGTACTTC. This codes for CASSAILSGNNYYEQYF.

This clonotype was recorded only once. The chain joins TRBV7-9 to TRBJ2-1; TRBD2 matches 10 bases. CDR1 SEHNR and CDR2 FQNEAQ come from the germline V gene (reference sequence). The V and J ends lost 4 bases and 8 bases, in that order; junction bases with no gene match: 11. This CDR3 comprises 16 residues. CDR3 sequence (DNA): TGTGCCAGCAGCTCTCTAGCGGGAGCCTGGGTCTATGAGCAGTTCTTC. Residues: CASSSLAGAWVYEQFF. Filled out from reference TRBV7-9 and TRBJ2-1, the complete variable domain reads DTGVSQNPRHKITKRGQNVTFRCDPISEHNRLYWYRQTLGQGPEFLTYFQNEAQLEKSRLLSDRFSAERPKGSFSTLEIQRTEQGDSAMYLCASSSLAGAWVYEQFFGPGTRLTVL.

This clonotype has ten or more counts. The chain uses TRBV6-2 or TRBV6-3 and TRBJ2-7; 7 bases align to TRBD2. V was pared by 10 bases and J by 3 bases, with 6 bases of the junction left unmatched. Germline CDR1 is MNHEY and CDR2 is SVGEGT. The length of the CDR3 is 12 residues. The CDR3 bases are TGTGCCACATCATGGGGGGGCTACGAGCAGTACTTC. Encoded protein: CATSWGGYEQYF.

The gene calls are TRBV5-1 and TRBJ2-7; D is unclear. The CDR3 extends over 13 amino acids. Germline V gene data show CDR1 as SGHRS and CDR2 as YFSETQ. Trimming stripped 7 bases from V and 5 bases from J, with 16 bases between. CDR3 loop: CASGRRVKDEQYF. CDR3 nucleotide sequence: TGCGCCAGCGGAAGACGGGTTAAAGACGAGCAGTACTTC.

This sequence joins TRBV7-2 and TRBJ2-7; 9 nucleotides line up with TRBD1. CDR1 is SGHTA, CDR2 FQGNSA, per germline. This CDR3 has 13 residues. J lost 6 bases, V lost 8 bases, and 8 bases had no gene match. The CDR3 loop reads CASSAQGAGEQYF. The CDR3 nucleotides read TGTGCCAGCTCCGCACAGGGGGCAGGCGAGCAGTACTTC.

This clonotype was found a few times. This chain connects TRBV20-1 to TRBJ2-1; D gene uncertain. The CDR3 contains 9 residues. Trimming took 3 bases from V and 10 from J, leaving 4 bases between them. Germline CDR1 is DFQATT and CDR2 is SNEGSKA (reference sequence). CDR3 amino acids: CSASQEQFF. The CDR3 bases are TGCAGTGCTAGCCAGGAGCAGTTCTTC.

The chain joins TRBV7-2 to TRBJ2-7, with a possible D match to TRBD2 (6 bases). Per germline, CDR1 SGHTA and CDR2 FQGNSA. With 5 bases removed from V and 0 bases from J, the gap between germline ends came to 17 bases. The CDR3 length is 16 residues. CDR3: CASSRGTGVTSYEQYF. As DNA, the CDR3 is TGTGCCAGCAGCCGCGGGACCGGGGTCACCTCCTACGAGCAGTACTTC.

This clonotype came up a few times. The rearrangement uses TRBV5-1 and TRBJ2-1; 9 positions match TRBD2. After removal of 3 bases from V and 3 bases from J, the junction contained 13 bases not matched to a gene. Looked up from germline, CDR1 is SGHRS and CDR2 is YFSETQ. The CDR3 is made up of 18 amino acids. CDR3 region: CASSSPTSGGLVYNEQFF. The DNA for the CDR3 is TGCGCCAGCAGCTCTCCGACTAGCGGAGGGCTAGTCTACAATGAGCAGTTCTTC.

This clonotype came up many times. V and J are TRBV5-1 and TRBJ2-7, with a possible D match to TRBD1 (6 bases). The germline V gene has CDR1 SGHRS and CDR2 YFSETQ. V lost 3 bases and J lost 2, with 12 bases in between. CDR3 length: 14 residues. CDR3 region: CASSSRTDAYEQYF. Written as DNA, the CDR3 is TGCGCCAGCAGCTCGAGGACAGATGCCTACGAGCAGTACTTC.

The CDR3 sequence: CASSLVGMETQYF. In DNA form, the CDR3 reads TGCGCCAGCAGCTTAGTCGGGATGGAGACCCAGTACTTC. This chain uses TRBV5-1 with TRBJ2-5, with a weak D call TRBD2 (5 bases). In germline, CDR1 is SGHRS, CDR2 YFSETQ. CDR3 size: 13 residues. Trimming stripped 2 bases from V and 5 bases from J, with 10 bases between.

This chain joins TRBV20-1 and TRBJ2-7; 9 bases are shared with TRBD2. With V trimmed by 3 bases and J by 1 base, 7 bases remained unmatched. From germline, CDR1 is DFQATT and CDR2 SNEGSKA (reference sequence). This CDR3 has 15 amino acids. The DNA of the CDR3 is TGCAGTGCTAGTCCCAGCGGGAGGCCATCCTACGAGCAGTACTTC. As protein: CSASPSGRPSYEQYF.

This clonotype has more than one count but fewer than ten. The chain has TRBV20-1 and TRBJ2-5; D may match TRBD1 or TRBD2 (6 bases each). The CDR3 loop spans 14 amino acids. The V and J ends lost 6 bases and 0 bases respectively, with 14 bases between them. CDR1 and CDR2 (germline): DFQATT, SNEGSKA (reference sequence). In DNA form, the CDR3 reads TGCAGTGCCGAGAACAGGGACTACCAAGAGACCCAGTACTTC. Its translation: CSAENRDYQETQYF.

The V and J genes are TRBV6-2 or TRBV6-3 and TRBJ2-7; 8 nucleotides align to TRBD2. After removal of 6 bases from V and 5 bases from J, the junction contained 9 bases not matched to a gene. This CDR3 comprises 14 residues. CDR1 MNHEY and CDR2 SVGEGT come from the germline V gene. CDR3 amino acids: CASRPGLALHEQYF. The CDR3 nucleotides read TGTGCCAGCAGGCCCGGACTAGCCCTGCACGAGCAGTACTTC.

The chain is built from TRBV11-2 and TRBJ2-7, with 7 bases identical to TRBD1. The CDR3 is made up of 16 amino acids. CDR1 is SGHAT and CDR2 is FQNNGV in the germline V gene. V lost 2 bases to trimming and J lost 5 bases; unmatched junction nucleotides: 12. The CDR3 DNA reads TGTGCCAGCAGCTTAACAGGGGTAGGGCGCCTCCACGAGCAGTACTTC. It codes for CASSLTGVGRLHEQYF.

The chain employs TRBV29-1 and TRBJ1-1; D gene uncertain. Trimming took 4 bases from V and 7 from J, leaving 7 bases between them. Germline V lookup: CDR1 SQVTM, CDR2 ANQGSEA. The CDR3 contains 10 residues. CDR3 protein: CSVVVVEAFF. In DNA form, the CDR3 reads TGCAGCGTTGTGGTCGTTGAAGCTTTCTTT.